The clone carrying this T cell receptor beta chain was detected only once. The sample comes from a study of control samples from healthy donors and cancer patients. Assay: immunoSEQ multiplex PCR; the TCRdb copy retains only in-frame clones and omits some. There are 45,000 to 60,000 clones in the sample; roughly nine tenths occur only once, and about an eighth lies in the top ten. The V end lost 1 base, the J end lost 5 bases, and 0 bases lay between the germline ends. The CDR3 covers 10 residues. In germline, CDR1 is DFQATT, CDR2 SNEGSKA (reference sequence). The gene calls are TRBV20-1 and TRBJ1-3; D remains ambiguous. This receptor was obtained from a man between 60 and 75 years old with head and neck cancer. The sample was PBMCs. CDR3 nucleotide sequence: TGCAGTGCTAGAGGAAACACCATATATTTT. As protein: CSARGNTIYF.